A selection of T cell receptor beta chains follows, all from one sample in a study of blood T cell repertoires in COVID-19. Some clones are missing from TCRdb's copy, which holds only in-frame ones; the method was immunoSEQ multiplex PCR. This sample has approximately 90,000 clones; roughly 88% occur once, and the top ten carry 12%. Sample: peripheral blood. The receptors derive from a human donor in a cohort sampled during active COVID-19. Both conserved end residues are part of each CDR3. The D gene is left open where the match is weak. Where a row states a size, it is once, few, many or the class of an expanded clone; other rows omit it.

few	.	TRBV3-1/TRBV3-2	TRBJ2-7	TGTGCCAGCAGCCAAGATCGAGGGCGGTCGTACTTC	CASSQDRGRSYF
.	TRBD2	TRBV6-2/TRBV6-3	TRBJ2-3	TGTGCCAGCAGTTCTTTACGGTCTGGGACTAGCGGGGATACGCAGTATTTT	CASSSLRSGTSGDTQYF
.	TRBD1	TRBV10-3	TRBJ2-2	TGTGCCATCACTAACCCGGGACAGGGGGGTAACACCGGGGAGCTGTTTTTT	CAITNPGQGGNTGELFF
.	TRBD2	TRBV3-1/TRBV3-2	TRBJ2-7	TGTGCCAGCAGCCGGAGCGGGAGTAACTACGAGCAGTACTTC	CASSRSGSNYEQYF
.	TRBD1	TRBV6-6	TRBJ2-7	TGTGCCAGCATGCGGACAGGCGACACCTACGAGCAGTACTTC	CASMRTGDTYEQYF
.	.	TRBV11-3	TRBJ1-1	TGTGCCAGCAGCTTAGATGGGGAGAGGGAAGCTTTCTTT	CASSLDGEREAFF
.	TRBD1	TRBV5-6	TRBJ2-7	TGTGCCAGCAGTTTGGTTGGGACAGGGGGAAACGAGCAGTACTTC	CASSLVGTGGNEQYF
.	.	TRBV19	TRBJ1-1	TGTGCCAGCACAGGGATGAACACTGAAGCTTTCTTT	CASTGMNTEAFF
.	TRBD1	TRBV28	TRBJ1-2	TGTGCCACCCATGGACAGGGGGGATCTAACTATGGCTACACCTTC	CATHGQGGSNYGYTF
.	TRBD2	TRBV7-9	TRBJ2-3	TGTGCCGAGACTAGCGGGAGTTCGGATACGCAGTATTTT	CAETSGSSDTQYF
.	.	TRBV5-1	TRBJ2-7	TGCGCCAGCAGCTTGGCTCGGGACATTCCCTACGAGCAGTACTTC	CASSLARDIPYEQYF
.	.	TRBV11-1	TRBJ2-5	TGTGCCAGCAGCCTAGGACGACAGGGAGGCCAAGAGACCCAGTACTTC	CASSLGRQGGQETQYF
few	.	TRBV7-2	TRBJ1-1	TGTGCCAGCAGCCGACCCCGGAGGGAAGCTTTCTTT	CASSRPRREAFF
.	TRBD1	TRBV5-1	TRBJ1-3	TGCGCCAGCAGCTTACAGGGGAGCTCTGGAAACACCATATATTTT	CASSLQGSSGNTIYF
once	.	TRBV5-6	TRBJ1-1	TGTGCCAGCAGTTGGGGGGGAGAAGCTTTCTTT	CASSWGGEAFF
.	.	TRBV7-8	TRBJ2-1	TGTGCCAGCAGCTTAGGGCCCAGTAGGGGTAAGGGGTCTGAGCAGTTCTTC	CASSLGPSRGKGSEQFF
.	.	TRBV27	TRBJ2-7	TGTGCCAGCAGTTGGGGCGGGAACCCCTACGAGCAGTACTTC	CASSWGGNPYEQYF
once	.	TRBV5-4	TRBJ1-2	TGTGCCAGCAGCGCGGACAGTTACTATGGCTACACCTTC	CASSADSYYGYTF
.	TRBD2	TRBV30	TRBJ2-5	TGTGCCTCCACGGCCCGGGAGGGGCTAGAGACCCAGTACTTC	CASTAREGLETQYF
.	TRBD1	TRBV6-5	TRBJ2-2	TGTGCCAGCAAAATTGCCGAGGGGGCGGGTGGGGAGCTGTTTTTT	CASKIAEGAGGELFF
.	.	TRBV9	TRBJ1-1	TGTGCCAGCAGCGTAGAATCGAGGAACACTGAAGCTTTCTTT	CASSVESRNTEAFF
.	TRBD2	TRBV7-3	TRBJ2-1	TGTGCCAGCAGCTTGACTAGCGACTCCTACAATGAGCAGTTCTTC	CASSLTSDSYNEQFF
.	.	TRBV19	TRBJ2-5	TGTGCCAGTAGTATAGGAACAAAGGAGACCCAGTACTTC	CASSIGTKETQYF
.	TRBD1	TRBV7-8	TRBJ1-1	TGTGCCAGCAGCTTAGAGGGGGCATTCTATGGCACTGAAGCTTTCTTT	CASSLEGAFYGTEAFF
.	.	TRBV11-3	TRBJ2-3	TGTGCCAGCAGCTTCGGCCAGGCCTTTACAGATACGCAGTATTTT	CASSFGQAFTDTQYF
.	TRBD1	TRBV6-1	TRBJ1-2	TGTGCCAGCAGTGTGGGGACAGGGGGATCGTGGGAAGGCTACACCTTC	CASSVGTGGSWEGYTF
few	TRBD2	TRBV11-2	TRBJ2-1	TGTGCCAGCAGCTTAAGGGGTAGCGGGAGAGACAATGAGCAGTTCTTC	CASSLRGSGRDNEQFF
.	.	TRBV29-1	TRBJ2-5	TGCAGCGTTGGGGGTCCCAGGGAACCGATAGAGACCCAGTACTTC	CSVGGPREPIETQYF
.	TRBD2	TRBV27	TRBJ2-4	TGTGCCAGCAGTTTTACTAGCGGGGCAAAAAACATTCAGTACTTC	CASSFTSGAKNIQYF
.	.	TRBV19	TRBJ1-1	TGTGCCAGTAGTTTTACGAGAACTGAAGCTTTCTTT	CASSFTRTEAFF
.	.	TRBV19	TRBJ1-2	TGTGCCAGTAGTACCCACAGGGTTAAGGGCTACACCTTC	CASSTHRVKGYTF
.	.	TRBV11-2	TRBJ2-7	TGTGCCAGCAGCTTAGCCTTCCGGGAAACCTACGAGCAGTACTTC	CASSLAFRETYEQYF
.	TRBD2	TRBV5-5	TRBJ2-1	TGTGCCAGCCTCTTTGGTAGCGGGCCCTACAATGAGCAGTTCTTC	CASLFGSGPYNEQFF
.	.	TRBV10-3	TRBJ1-5	TGTGCCATTGCCCCCATGGGCCTCAATCAGCCCCAGCATTTT	CAIAPMGLNQPQHF
once	.	TRBV12-3/TRBV12-4	TRBJ2-7	TGTGCCAGCAGTTTTTCCAGGGAGCAGTACTTC	CASSFSREQYF
.	.	TRBV4-1	TRBJ1-1	TGCGCCAGCAGCCGAGACGACCTAACAGGCCTGAACACTGAAGCTTTCTTT	CASSRDDLTGLNTEAFF
.	.	TRBV5-5	TRBJ2-1	TGTGCCAGCAGCTTGGGGAGGGCCTACAATGAGCAGTTCTTC	CASSLGRAYNEQFF
.	.	TRBV7-6	TRBJ2-6	TGTGCCAGCAGTTCGGGCTCTGGGGCCAACGTCCTGACTTTC	CASSSGSGANVLTF
.	.	TRBV13	TRBJ2-1	TGTGCCAGCAGCTTTTGGGAGGTGAACAATGAGCAGTTCTTC	CASSFWEVNNEQFF
.	.	TRBV30	TRBJ1-1	TGTGCCTGGAGTGTAGGTCCAGGCACAGCTTTCTTT	CAWSVGPGTAFF
.	TRBD2	TRBV29-1	TRBJ2-3	TGCAGCGTTGAGGCGGGGGAAAGGACAGATACGCAGTATTTT	CSVEAGERTDTQYF
.	.	TRBV15	TRBJ2-3	TGTGCCACCAGCTCACGACTAGGCGGCACAGATACGCAGTATTTT	CATSSRLGGTDTQYF
.	TRBD1	TRBV20-1	TRBJ1-1	TGCAGTGCTTTCCATTACAGGGGAGCTTTCTTT	CSAFHYRGAFF
.	TRBD2	TRBV7-3	TRBJ2-3	TGTGCCAGCAGCTATAGCGGGGGTGGAGATACGCAGTATTTT	CASSYSGGGDTQYF
.	.	TRBV24-1	TRBJ1-1	TGTGCCACCAGTGACCCTTCTATGAACACTGAAGCTTTCTTT	CATSDPSMNTEAFF
.	TRBD2	TRBV5-5	TRBJ2-3	TGTGCCAGCAGCTTCCGCCGCAGCGGGGGGGCAGGGGATACGCAGTATTTT	CASSFRRSGGAGDTQYF
.	TRBD2	TRBV3-1/TRBV3-2	TRBJ2-7	TGTGCCAGCAGCCAAGGACTAGCGGGAGCCCCCCGCGGGGAGCAGTACTTC	CASSQGLAGAPRGEQYF
.	TRBD1	TRBV29-1	TRBJ1-2	TGCAGCGTCCCGTCCACAGGGGATGGCTACACCTTC	CSVPSTGDGYTF
.	TRBD2	TRBV4-2	TRBJ2-7	TGTGCCAGCAGCCAAGTAAGTCTAAGCGGGACCTTCTACGAGCAGTACTTC	CASSQVSLSGTFYEQYF
.	.	TRBV27	TRBJ2-7	TGTGCCAGCAGGCGACCGGGACACTACGAGCAGTACTTC	CASRRPGHYEQYF